This T cell receptor (beta chain) originates from a study of OX40 agonist ivuxolimab in advanced cancers. Study conclusions and caveats: Relative to CD4+, CD8+ T cells held more expanded clones on average.

This clone was seen once. Antigen: not known. Sequencing was performed with immunoSEQ multiplex PCR; in TCRdb, only in-frame clones are kept and a portion is missing. The sample consists of more than 75,000 clones, about 88% of them appearing once. The germline V and J ends were trimmed by 1 base and 0 bases, with 15 bases remaining between them. This CDR3 region has 18 residues. Germline-derived CDR1 and CDR2 are SEHNR and FQNEAQ (reference sequence). The rearrangement uses TRBV7-9 and TRBJ2-2; the D is unclear. This sequence was found in an adult with an advanced solid tumor such as melanoma, head and neck, liver or kidney cancer. The sequencing used CD4+ or CD8+ T cells sorted from blood, collected in a trial of the OX40 agonist ivuxolimab. Here the CDR3 reads CASSLESGSWSNTGELFF. DNA for the CDR3: TGTGCCAGCAGCTTAGAGTCGGGCAGTTGGTCGAACACCGGGGAGCTGTTTTTT.